This entry lists 2 T cell receptor beta chains sequenced from one sample in a study of molecular identifiers for immune sequencing clone quantification. Each CDR3 protein gets one entry after TCRdb re-called the PCR reads with MiXCR. The data hold some 580,000 distinct CDR3 sequences, with less than 30% observed a single time. The specimen sequenced was naive CD8+ T cells from blood, with Jurkat cell RNA spiked in. Subset here: FACS-sorted CD8+CD4-CCR7+CD45RA+ naive T cells. The receptors here all came from a human donor in good health. Some libraries in this study had Jurkat cell RNA spiked in.

This clonotype was seen a handful of times. V usage is TRBV20-1 and J usage is TRBJ2-7; D tentatively reads TRBD1 or TRBD2 (6 bases each). Per the germline V gene, CDR1 is DFQATT and CDR2 is SNEGSKA (reference sequence). This CDR3 region has 17 residues. Trimming left V 1 base short and J 2 bases short, with 21 bases between. The CDR3 loop is CSARGVRTGAFTYEQYF. CDR3 nucleotide sequence: TGCAGTGCTAGAGGGGTCCGAACGGGGGCCTTCACCTACGAGCAGTACTTC.

In regard to this clonotype: Possible read error: a much larger clone is one base away. This rearrangement joins TRBV7-9 to TRBJ1-5; D is perhaps TRBD1 (5 bases). V dropped 5 bases and J dropped 2 bases, with 10 bases sitting between them. The CDR3 has 14 residues. Germline V CDR1 and CDR2: SEHNR, FQNEAQ (reference sequence). The CDR3: CASSPWGGNQPQHF. DNA of the CDR3: TGTGCCAGCAGCCCCTGGGGGGGCAATCAGCCCCAGCATTTT.